This T cell receptor beta chain was profiled in a study of blood T cell repertoires in COVID-19 (dated by TCRdb to 2020 to 2021). For the study in its entirety: Samples from collaborators originated in the United States, Italy and Spain and spanned both the acute and convalescent phases of COVID-19. The samples were drawn from the first 160 participants of the ongoing ImmuneRACE study and from 1,254 subjects provided by 6 global collaborators. A de-identified subject ID, COVID-19 status, age in years and sex were almost always included in the sample metadata. The prospective study material was composed of cDNA or gDNA derived from T cells, B-cell-depleted T cells, or PBMCs. The repertoires were made available in a free public database intended to serve as a resource for research on the immune response to SARS-CoV-2. Subjects who had been exposed to COVID-19, were actively infected with it, or had recovered from it provided the deeply sampled blood TCRbeta repertoires that made up the dataset. Where HLA class I and class II types were available, the types were taken from metadata supplied by the sample provider, not from assay-based typing. Broad study findings and their caveats: How much clinical and demographic metadata was included differed by source and by participant, and the metadata was provided uncurated.

TCRbeta CDR3 regions were amplified from genomic DNA using the immunoSEQ Assay, a bias-controlled multiplex PCR. Turning to the authors' computational methods: Within the assay, amplification of reference gene primers was used to estimate how many nucleated cells each sample contained. To quantify the absolute abundance of each unique TCRbeta CDR3 rearrangement, sequence reads were collapsed and filtered. For each sample, productive Simpson clonality was calculated as the square root of Simpson's diversity index across productive rearrangements. TCRdb's version of the immuneACCESS table is confined to in-frame rearrangements and falls short of the full clone set. An unresolved V gene accounts for under half of the shortfall where checked; the remainder is of unknown origin. That table gives V, J and clone size, and the DNA gave D and trimming. This sample has about 190,000 clones in its table, and roughly four fifths of those were observed once. Together, the top ten hold about 5% of the sample.

The CDR1 and CDR2 encoded by the germline V gene (reference sequence) are LNHDA and SQIVND. V lost 2 bases and J lost 4 bases, and the count of bases not matched to a germline gene is 8. The CDR3 starts with the cysteine, ends with the phenylalanine, and has 16 residues. Of all the DNA, just the CDR3 is kept, 48 bases in frame from base 1. This clone was observed once. Its antigen remains undetermined. No base qualities exist here, and no much larger clone lies one base off it. Whole blood was collected in K2EDTA tubes by collaborating institutions according to the institutions' own protocols. For TCRbeta analysis, collaborators shipped samples in one of three forms: frozen whole blood, isolated PBMCs, or DNA extracted from either of those sample types.

The sample consisted of peripheral blood. This chain joins TRBV19 to TRBJ1-2, with 9 middle bases fitting TRBD1. This sequence originates from a woman in her 30s with acute or convalescent COVID-19. The CDR3 here reads CASSILQGQGVYGYTF. The bases are TGTGCCAGTAGTATATTACAGGGACAGGGTGTCTATGGCTACACCTTC.